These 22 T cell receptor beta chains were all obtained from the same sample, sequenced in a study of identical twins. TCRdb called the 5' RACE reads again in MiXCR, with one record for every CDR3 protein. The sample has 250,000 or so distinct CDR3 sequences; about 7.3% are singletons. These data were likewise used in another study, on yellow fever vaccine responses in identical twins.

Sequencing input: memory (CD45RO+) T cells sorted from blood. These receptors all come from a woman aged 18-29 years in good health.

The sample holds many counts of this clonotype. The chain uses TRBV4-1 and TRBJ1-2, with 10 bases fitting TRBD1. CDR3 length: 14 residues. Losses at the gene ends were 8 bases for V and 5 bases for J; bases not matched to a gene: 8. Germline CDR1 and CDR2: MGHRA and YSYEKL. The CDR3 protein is CASAGGTGDYGYTF. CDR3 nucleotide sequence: TGCGCCAGCGCCGGAGGGACAGGGGATTATGGCTACACCTTC.

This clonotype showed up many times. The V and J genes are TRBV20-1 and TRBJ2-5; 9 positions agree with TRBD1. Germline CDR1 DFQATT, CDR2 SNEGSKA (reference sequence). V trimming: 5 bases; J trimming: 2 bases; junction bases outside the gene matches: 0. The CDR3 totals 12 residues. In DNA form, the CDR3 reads TGCAGTGCTGGACAGGGGCAAGAGACCCAGTACTTC. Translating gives CSAGQGQETQYF.

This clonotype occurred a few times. CDR3 sequence (DNA): TGTGCCAGCTCACCAGGGGTTGTTGGCACTGAAGCTTTCTTT. It codes for CASSPGVVGTEAFF. V usage is TRBV18 and J usage is TRBJ1-1; D is undetermined. The V and J ends lost 2 bases and 4 bases respectively, with 11 bases between them. The germline gives CDR1 KGHSH, CDR2 LQKENI. This CDR3 contains 14 residues.

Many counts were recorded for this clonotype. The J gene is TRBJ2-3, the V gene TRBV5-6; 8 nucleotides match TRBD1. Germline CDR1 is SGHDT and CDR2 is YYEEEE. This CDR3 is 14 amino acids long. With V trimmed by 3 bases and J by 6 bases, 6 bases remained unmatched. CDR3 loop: CASSWDRPRDTQYF. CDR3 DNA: TGTGCCAGCAGCTGGGACAGGCCACGGGATACGCAGTATTTT.

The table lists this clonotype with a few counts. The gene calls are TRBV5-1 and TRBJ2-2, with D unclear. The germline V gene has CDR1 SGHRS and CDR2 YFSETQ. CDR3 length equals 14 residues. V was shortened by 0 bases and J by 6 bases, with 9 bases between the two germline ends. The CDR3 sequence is CASSLVVGAGELFF. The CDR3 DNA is TGCGCCAGCAGCTTGGTCGTGGGCGCCGGGGAGCTGTTTTTT.

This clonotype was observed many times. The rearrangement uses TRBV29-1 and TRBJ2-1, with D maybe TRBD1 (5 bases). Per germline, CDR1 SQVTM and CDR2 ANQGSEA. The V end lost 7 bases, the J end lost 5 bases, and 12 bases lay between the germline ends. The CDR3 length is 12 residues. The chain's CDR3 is CSAKDNNNEQFF. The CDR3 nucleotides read TGCAGCGCGAAGGACAATAACAATGAGCAGTTCTTC.

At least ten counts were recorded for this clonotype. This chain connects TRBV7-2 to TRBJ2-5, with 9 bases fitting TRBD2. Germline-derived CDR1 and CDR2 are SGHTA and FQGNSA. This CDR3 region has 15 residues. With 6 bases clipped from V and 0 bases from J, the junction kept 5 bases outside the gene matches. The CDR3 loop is CASSYGTSNQETQYF. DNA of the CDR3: TGTGCCAGCAGTTATGGGACTAGCAACCAAGAGACCCAGTACTTC. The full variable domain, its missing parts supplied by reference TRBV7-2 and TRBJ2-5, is GAGVSQSPSNKVTEKGKDVELRCDPISGHTALYWYRQSLGQGLEFLIYFQGNSAPDKSGLPSDRFSAERTGGSVSTLTIQRTQQEDSAVYLCASSYGTSNQETQYFGPGTRLLVL.

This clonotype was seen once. CDR3 protein: CASSPFFGGLNTEAFF. In DNA form, the CDR3 reads TGTGCCAGCAGCCCGTTCTTCGGGGGGCTGAACACTGAAGCTTTCTTT. The V and J genes are TRBV7-6 and TRBJ1-1; tentatively, D is TRBD1 (6 bases). The V end was cut by 5 bases, the J end by 0 bases, with 16 bases between. The germline V gene has CDR1 SGHVS and CDR2 FNYEAQ. The length of the CDR3 is 16 residues. Drawing the rest from reference TRBV7-6 and TRBJ1-1, the complete variable domain is GAGVSQSPRYKVTKRGQDVALRCDPISGHVSLYWYRQALGQGPEFLTYFNYEAQQDKSGLPNDRFSAERPEGSISTLTIQRTEQRDSAMYRCASSPFFGGLNTEAFFGQGTRLTVV.

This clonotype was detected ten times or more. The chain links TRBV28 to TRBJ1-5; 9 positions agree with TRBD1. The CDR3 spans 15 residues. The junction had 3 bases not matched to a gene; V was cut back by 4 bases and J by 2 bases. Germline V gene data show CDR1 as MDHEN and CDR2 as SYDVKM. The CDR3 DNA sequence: TGTGCCAGCAGTTCTAGGACAGGGGGCAATCAGCCCCAGCATTTT. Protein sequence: CASSSRTGGNQPQHF.

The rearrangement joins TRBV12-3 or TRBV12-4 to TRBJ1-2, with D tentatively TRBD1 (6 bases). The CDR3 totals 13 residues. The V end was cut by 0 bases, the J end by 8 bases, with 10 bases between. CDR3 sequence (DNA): TGTGCCAGCAGTTTAGCGAGGGGGTTGGGCTACACCTTC. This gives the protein CASSLARGLGYTF.

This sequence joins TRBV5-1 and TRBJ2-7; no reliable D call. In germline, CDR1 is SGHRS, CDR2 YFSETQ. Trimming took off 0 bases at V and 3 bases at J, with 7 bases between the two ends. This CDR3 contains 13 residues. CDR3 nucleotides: TGCGCCAGCAGCTTGGACGGAGACTACGAGCAGTACGTC. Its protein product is CASSLDGDYEQYV.

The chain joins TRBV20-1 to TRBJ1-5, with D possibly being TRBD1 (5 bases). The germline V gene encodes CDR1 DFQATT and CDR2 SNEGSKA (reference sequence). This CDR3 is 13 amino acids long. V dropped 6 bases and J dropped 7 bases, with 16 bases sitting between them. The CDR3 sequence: CSAPRRGRQPQHF. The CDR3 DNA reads TGCAGTGCCCCAAGGCGGGGGAGGCAGCCCCAGCATTTT.

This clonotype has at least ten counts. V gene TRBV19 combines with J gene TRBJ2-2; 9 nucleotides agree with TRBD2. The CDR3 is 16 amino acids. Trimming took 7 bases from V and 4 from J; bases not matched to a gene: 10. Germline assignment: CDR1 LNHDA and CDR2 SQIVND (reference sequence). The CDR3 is CASKDSGGTSTGELFF. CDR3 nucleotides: TGTGCCAGTAAGGATAGCGGGGGTACCTCCACCGGGGAGCTGTTTTTT.

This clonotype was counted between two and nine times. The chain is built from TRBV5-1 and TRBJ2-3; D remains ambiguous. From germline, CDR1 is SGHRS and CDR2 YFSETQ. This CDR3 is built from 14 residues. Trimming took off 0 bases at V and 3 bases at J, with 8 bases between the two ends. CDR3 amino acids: CASSLVMGTDTQYF. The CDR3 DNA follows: TGCGCCAGCAGCTTGGTTATGGGGACAGATACGCAGTATTTT.

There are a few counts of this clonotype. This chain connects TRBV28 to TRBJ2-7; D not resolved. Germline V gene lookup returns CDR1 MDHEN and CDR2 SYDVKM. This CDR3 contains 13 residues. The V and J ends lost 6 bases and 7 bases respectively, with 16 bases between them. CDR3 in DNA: TGTGCCAGCAGCGCAGGACGGCTTTGGGAGCAGTACTTC. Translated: CASSAGRLWEQYF.

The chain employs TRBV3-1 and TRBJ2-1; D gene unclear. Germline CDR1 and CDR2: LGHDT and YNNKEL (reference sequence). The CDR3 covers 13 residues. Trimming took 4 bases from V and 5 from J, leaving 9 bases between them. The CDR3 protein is CASSPTRHNEQFF. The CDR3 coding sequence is TGTGCCAGCAGCCCCACCCGGCACAATGAGCAGTTCTTC.

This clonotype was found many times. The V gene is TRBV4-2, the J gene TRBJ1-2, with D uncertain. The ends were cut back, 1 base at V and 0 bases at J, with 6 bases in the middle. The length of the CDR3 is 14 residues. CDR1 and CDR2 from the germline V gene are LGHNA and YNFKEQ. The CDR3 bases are TGTGCCAGCAGCCAAGGGGCAACTAACTATGGCTACACCTTC. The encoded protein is CASSQGATNYGYTF.

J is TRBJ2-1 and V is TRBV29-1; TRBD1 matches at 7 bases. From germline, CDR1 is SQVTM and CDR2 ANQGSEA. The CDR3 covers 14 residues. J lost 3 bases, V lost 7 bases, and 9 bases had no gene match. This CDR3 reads CSASGTVIYNEQFF. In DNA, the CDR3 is TGCAGCGCTTCCGGGACAGTTATCTACAATGAGCAGTTCTTC.

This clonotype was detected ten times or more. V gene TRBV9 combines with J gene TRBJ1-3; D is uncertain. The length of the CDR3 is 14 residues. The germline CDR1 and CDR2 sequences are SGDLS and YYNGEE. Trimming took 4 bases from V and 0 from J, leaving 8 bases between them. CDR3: CASSPRPSGNTIYF. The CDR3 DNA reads TGTGCCAGCAGCCCACGGCCCTCTGGAAACACCATATATTTT.

CDR3 bases: TGTGCCAGCGCCCCCTTACGACAGGCAAACTACGAGCAGTACTTC. This gives the protein CASAPLRQANYEQYF. The J gene is TRBJ2-7, the V gene TRBV7-2, with D tentatively TRBD1 (6 bases). The germline V and J ends were trimmed by 8 bases and 3 bases, with 20 bases remaining between them. Germline CDR1 is SGHTA and CDR2 is FQGNSA. The CDR3 has 15 amino acids.

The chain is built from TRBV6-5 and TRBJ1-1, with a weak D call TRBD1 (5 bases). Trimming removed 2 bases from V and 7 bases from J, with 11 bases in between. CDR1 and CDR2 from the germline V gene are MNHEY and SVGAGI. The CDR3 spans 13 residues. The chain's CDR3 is CASSYLKGIEAFF. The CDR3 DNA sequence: TGTGCCAGCAGTTACCTAAAGGGGATTGAAGCTTTCTTT.

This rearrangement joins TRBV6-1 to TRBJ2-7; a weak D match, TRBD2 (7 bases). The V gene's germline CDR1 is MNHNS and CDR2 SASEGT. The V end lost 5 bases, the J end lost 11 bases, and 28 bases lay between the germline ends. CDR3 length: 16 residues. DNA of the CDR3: TGTGCCAGCAGTCGCCAGGGGTGGGGGGGCCACCAGCAAGAGTACGTC. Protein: CASSRQGWGGHQQEYV.